This TCR beta chain originates from a study of CD8 T cells in ankylosing spondylitis. Each CDR3 protein is one row after TCRdb ran MiXCR on the 5' RACE reads. This table has 250,000 or so distinct CDR3 sequences, 15% to 20% appearing once. This CDR3 region has 13 residues. V shed 3 bases and J shed 2 bases, with 8 bases lying between them. CDR1 MNHEY and CDR2 SMNVEV come from the germline V gene (reference sequence). This clonotype was counted many times. The sequence was collected from a male donor with ankylosing spondylitis or in good health (not recorded which). The sample was blood, either unsorted or a sorted T cell fraction (not recorded which). The V gene is TRBV27, the J gene TRBJ2-7, with D perhaps assigned TRBD1 or TRBD2 (5 bases each). The CDR3 sequence is CASSFGATYEQYF. The CDR3 region has the DNA TGTGCCAGCAGTTTCGGGGCCACCTACGAGCAGTACTTC.